This T cell receptor beta chain was sequenced in a study of monozygotic twins with inflammatory bowel disease. The CDR3 contains 15 residues. As regards this clonotype: The antigen is undetermined.

Study-level findings and limits: Among T cells, the various subtypes were not distinguishable.

Reanalyzing the 5' RACE reads, TCRdb keeps one entry per CDR3 protein, without DNA. This sample's clone table lists 170,000 or so distinct CDR3 sequences. The chain joins TRBV12-3 or TRBV12-4 to TRBJ2-3; without DNA, the TCRdb call of TRBD1 cannot be checked. Sequenced sample: blood. This sequence originates from a human donor with ulcerative colitis or Crohn's disease, or a healthy co-twin of an affected twin (not recorded which). The CDR3 sequence is CASRGVLGTADTQYF.